The source of this T cell receptor (beta chain) is a study of blood T cell repertoires in COVID-19. The repertoire was sequenced with immunoSEQ multiplex PCR; TCRdb's copy has only in-frame clones and lacks some. The table lists about 160,000 clones, 89% of them singletons, with approximately 3% in the top ten. The CDR3 extends over 20 amino acids. The rearrangement joins TRBV21-1 to TRBJ2-1; the table assigns TRBD2, which was not confirmed against the DNA. TRBV21-1 is a documented pseudogene. Sequences were obtained from peripheral blood. This TCR came from a man aged 55-75 years with acute or convalescent COVID-19. The CDR3 here is CASSSPDGTSGGLAYNEQFF. The CDR3 nucleotides are TGTGCCAGCAGCAGTCCAGACGGGACTAGCGGGGGTCTCGCCTACAATGAGCAGTTCTTC.